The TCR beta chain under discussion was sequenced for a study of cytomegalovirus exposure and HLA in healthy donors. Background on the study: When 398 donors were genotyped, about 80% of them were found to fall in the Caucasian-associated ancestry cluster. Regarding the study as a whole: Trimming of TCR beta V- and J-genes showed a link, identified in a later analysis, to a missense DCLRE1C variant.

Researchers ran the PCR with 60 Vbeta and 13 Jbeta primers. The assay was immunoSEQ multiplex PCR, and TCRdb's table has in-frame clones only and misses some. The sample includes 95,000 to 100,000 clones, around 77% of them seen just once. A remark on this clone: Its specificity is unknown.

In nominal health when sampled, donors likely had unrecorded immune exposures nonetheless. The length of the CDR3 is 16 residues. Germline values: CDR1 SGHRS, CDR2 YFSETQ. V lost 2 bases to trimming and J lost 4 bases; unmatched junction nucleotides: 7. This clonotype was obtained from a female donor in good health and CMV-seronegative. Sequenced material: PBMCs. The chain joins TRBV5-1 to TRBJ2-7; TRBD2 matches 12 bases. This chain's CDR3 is CASSFETSGRKYEQYF. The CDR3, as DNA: TGCGCCAGCAGCTTCGAGACTAGCGGGAGAAAGTACGAGCAGTACTTC. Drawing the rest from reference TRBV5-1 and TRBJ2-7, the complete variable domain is KAGVTQTPRYLIKTRGQQVTLSCSPISGHRSVSWYQQTPGQGLQFLFEYFSETQRNKGNFPGRFSGRQFSNSRSEMNVSTLELGDSALYLCASSFETSGRKYEQYFGPGTRLTVT.